A selection of T cell receptor beta chains follows, all from one sample in a study of identical twins. MiXCR was run by TCRdb on the 5' RACE reads, yielding one entry per CDR3 protein. This sample has hundreds of thousands of distinct CDR3 sequences; roughly 6.2% occur once, and the top ten carry 1.5% to 2%. Source material: naive T cells sorted from blood. These receptors all come from a man aged 18 to 30 in good health. CDR3s include the opening cysteine and the closing phenylalanine or tryptophan. Fields, in order: J gene, clone size, D gene, V gene, CDR3 protein, CDR3 DNA. A D gene is named only where the DNA matches it firmly. Clone size is stated in some rows and not others, as once, few, many or a class when expanded.

TRBJ2-1 | many | TRBD1 | TRBV5-1 | CASSESSGQWFF | TGCGCCAGCAGCGAATCATCGGGACAGTGGTTCTTC
TRBJ2-7 | NA | NA | TRBV15 | CATSTRREPYEQYF | TGTGCCACCAGCACCCGACGGGAGCCCTACGAGCAGTACTTC
TRBJ2-3 | few | NA | TRBV5-1 | CASSHLSQDTQYF | TGCGCCAGCAGCCACTTATCACAGGATACGCAGTATTTT
TRBJ2-7 | many | TRBD1 | TRBV6-1 | CASRTTGEGEQYF | TGTGCCAGCAGGACGACAGGGGAAGGAGAGCAGTACTTC
TRBJ1-6 | many | NA | TRBV6-1 | CASSVANYNSPLHF | TGTGCCAGCAGTGTGGCGAACTATAATTCACCCCTCCACTTT
TRBJ2-5 | NA | TRBD2 | TRBV3-1 | CASSWASGTSQETQYF | TGTGCCAGCAGCTGGGCTAGCGGGACATCCCAAGAGACCCAGTACTTC
TRBJ2-2 | NA | NA | TRBV5-1 | CASSLATQMNTGELFF | TGCGCCAGCAGCTTGGCCACACAGATGAACACCGGGGAGCTGTTTTTT
TRBJ2-1 | many | TRBD2 | TRBV5-6 | CASSRGLANEQFF | TGTGCCAGCAGCAGGGGACTAGCCAATGAGCAGTTCTTC
TRBJ2-2 | many | TRBD2 | TRBV12-3/TRBV12-4 | CASSLTSENTGELFF | TGTGCCAGCAGTTTGACTAGCGAAAACACCGGGGAGCTGTTTTTT
TRBJ2-1 | many | TRBD1 | TRBV25-1 | CASSARDRFYNEQFF | TGTGCCAGCAGTGCACGGGACAGATTTTACAATGAGCAGTTCTTC
TRBJ2-2 | many | NA | TRBV9 | CASSVQPGPVAGELFF | TGTGCCAGCAGCGTGCAACCGGGACCCGTCGCCGGGGAGCTGTTTTTT
TRBJ1-5 | many | NA | TRBV12-3/TRBV12-4 | CASSLAGRGNQPQHF | TGTGCCAGCAGTTTAGCAGGGAGGGGCAATCAGCCCCAGCATTTT
TRBJ2-3 | NA | NA | TRBV29-1 | CSVAPTDKGTQYF | TGCAGCGTGGCCCCGACGGACAAAGGGACGCAGTATTTT
TRBJ2-1 | many | TRBD2 | TRBV12-3/TRBV12-4 | CASTSPYGRGLDEQFF | TGTGCCAGCACCAGCCCCTACGGGAGGGGGTTAGATGAGCAGTTCTTC
TRBJ2-1 | many | TRBD1 | TRBV7-9 | CASSLDRGGSYNEQFF | TGTGCCAGCAGCCTAGACAGGGGGGGCTCCTACAATGAGCAGTTCTTC
TRBJ2-3 | many | NA | TRBV12-3/TRBV12-4 | CASSFRTGTDTQYF | TGTGCCAGCAGCTTTAGGACAGGCACAGATACGCAGTATTTT
TRBJ1-4 | few | NA | TRBV7-9 | CASSLVREGGKLFF | TGTGCCAGCAGCTTAGTTCGAGAGGGCGGAAAACTGTTTTTT
TRBJ2-5 | NA | TRBD1 | TRBV19 | CASTRTGGETQYF | TGTGCCAGTACCCGGACAGGGGGTGAGACCCAGTACTTC
TRBJ2-5 | many | TRBD1 | TRBV12-3/TRBV12-4 | CASSPGTGGAETQYF | TGTGCCAGCAGCCCTGGGACAGGGGGCGCGGAGACCCAGTACTTC
TRBJ2-1 | many | NA | TRBV18 | CASSPGQTSLYNEQFF | TGTGCCAGCTCACCAGGACAGACCAGCCTATACAATGAGCAGTTCTTC
TRBJ2-7 | few | TRBD2 | TRBV7-9 | CASSSGTSGIPSYEQYF | TGTGCCAGCAGCTCGGGGACTAGCGGGATTCCCTCCTACGAGCAGTACTTC
TRBJ2-1 | few | TRBD2 | TRBV20-1 | CSAPRLAGDSYNEQFF | TGCAGTGCCCCCCGACTAGCGGGTGACTCCTACAATGAGCAGTTCTTC
TRBJ1-4 | few | NA | TRBV20-1 | CSARRLRGAGEKLFF | TGCAGTGCTAGAAGGTTAAGGGGCGCCGGTGAAAAACTGTTTTTT
TRBJ2-7 | many | TRBD1 | TRBV5-1 | CASSLTGAEQYF | TGCGCCAGCAGCCTCACAGGGGCCGAGCAGTACTTC
TRBJ2-5 | many | TRBD2 | TRBV30 | CAWSRLAGANPGTQYF | TGTGCCTGGAGTAGACTAGCGGGAGCAAACCCAGGGACCCAGTACTTC
TRBJ2-1 | many | NA | TRBV5-1 | CASSSEPSSFGEQFF | TGCGCCAGCAGCTCGGAGCCCTCATCCTTCGGTGAGCAGTTCTTC
TRBJ1-1 | few | NA | TRBV7-2 | CASSSSGRGTEAFF | TGTGCCAGCAGCTCATCAGGCAGGGGCACTGAAGCTTTCTTT
TRBJ2-1 | NA | NA | TRBV20-1 | CSAARPGKGYNEQFF | TGCAGTGCCGCCAGACCAGGTAAAGGCTACAATGAGCAGTTCTTC
TRBJ1-3 | many | NA | TRBV27 | CASSRDGNTIYF | TGTGCCAGCAGTAGGGATGGAAACACCATATATTTT